A selection of T cell receptor beta chains follows, all from one sample in a study of Ad26.COV2.S vaccination and SARS-CoV-2 variants. Measured with immunoSEQ multiplex PCR; TCRdb has only the in-frame clones, and not every one. The table includes some 300,000 clones, roughly 86% detected once. The specimen was peripheral blood, collected in a trial of Ad26.COV2.S vaccine versus placebo. Source of these receptors: a person aged 18-65 years who received the Ad26.COV2.S COVID-19 vaccine or a placebo. Both conserved end residues are part of each CDR3. Each record gives: V gene, D gene, clone size, J gene, CDR3 DNA, CDR3 protein. The D gene is left open where the match is weak. Some rows have no size entry. The others give once, few or many, or a class for an expanded clone.

V: TRBV5-1; D: TRBD1; size: .; J: TRBJ2-5; DNA: TGCGCCAGCAGCCCGTCAGGACAGGTGGAGACCCAGTACTTC; CDR3: CASSPSGQVETQYF
V: TRBV5-1; D: .; size: .; J: TRBJ2-5; DNA: TGCGCCAGCAGCTTGGGTAAAAATTTGGAGACCCAGTACTTC; CDR3: CASSLGKNLETQYF
V: TRBV3-1/TRBV3-2; D: TRBD1; size: .; J: TRBJ2-1; DNA: TGTGCCAGCAGCCAAGGTACAGGGACAGGGGGCTACAATGAGCAGTTCTTC; CDR3: CASSQGTGTGGYNEQFF
V: TRBV6-2/TRBV6-3; D: .; size: once; J: TRBJ1-2; DNA: TGTGCCAGCAGCCCATCATCGGACCTCCGTGTTGGGACGAATGGCTACACCTTC; CDR3: CASSPSSDLRVGTNGYTF
V: TRBV30; D: .; size: .; J: TRBJ2-7; DNA: TGTGCCTGGAGTCCCCCGGGACACTACTACGAGCAGTACTTC; CDR3: CAWSPPGHYYEQYF
V: TRBV7-2; D: TRBD1; size: once; J: TRBJ1-4; DNA: TGTGCCAGCAGCTCTCTTGGACAGGGAAGAAAACTGTTTTTT; CDR3: CASSSLGQGRKLFF
V: TRBV6-6; D: .; size: .; J: TRBJ2-3; DNA: TGTGCCAGCACCGGGAACACAGATACGCAGTATTTT; CDR3: CASTGNTDTQYF
V: TRBV30; D: TRBD1; size: .; J: TRBJ2-5; DNA: TGTGCCTGGAAGTCAGGGGGCCGAGAGACCCAGTACTTC; CDR3: CAWKSGGRETQYF
V: TRBV24-1; D: .; size: .; J: TRBJ2-2; DNA: TGTGCCACCAGTGATTCTGCGGGGATCGCCACCGGGGAGCTGTTTTTT; CDR3: CATSDSAGIATGELFF
V: TRBV11-2; D: .; size: .; J: TRBJ1-6; DNA: TGTGCCAGCAGCCCCCGGACCCTTGATTCACCCCTCCACTTT; CDR3: CASSPRTLDSPLHF
V: TRBV3-1/TRBV3-2; D: .; size: .; J: TRBJ1-2; DNA: TGTGCCAGCAGCCAAGTGGCAGTGAACTATGGCTACACCTTC; CDR3: CASSQVAVNYGYTF
V: TRBV5-1; D: TRBD1; size: .; J: TRBJ1-1; DNA: TGCGCCAGCAGCTCGACAGGGGGTGACACTGAAGCTTTCTTT; CDR3: CASSSTGGDTEAFF
V: TRBV7-2; D: TRBD1; size: .; J: TRBJ2-1; DNA: TGTGCCAGCAGCGTGACAGGGGAGGATGAGCAGTTCTTC; CDR3: CASSVTGEDEQFF
V: TRBV3-1/TRBV3-2; D: TRBD2; size: once; J: TRBJ2-2; DNA: TGTGCCAGCAGCAAGCGGCTCGGGGGGGCCCACACCGGGGAGCTGTTTTTT; CDR3: CASSKRLGGAHTGELFF
V: TRBV6-1; D: .; size: .; J: TRBJ2-7; DNA: TGTGCCAGCAGTGAATTCCGGGGGGCTCTTGGCGAGCAGTACTTC; CDR3: CASSEFRGALGEQYF
V: TRBV25-1; D: TRBD2; size: .; J: TRBJ2-3; DNA: TGTGCCAGCAGTGAATCTCTAGCGGGGGATCCCACAGATACGCAGTATTTT; CDR3: CASSESLAGDPTDTQYF
V: TRBV9; D: .; size: .; J: TRBJ1-4; DNA: TGTGCCAGCAGCGTAGGGTGGGGAACTAATGAAAAACTGTTTTTT; CDR3: CASSVGWGTNEKLFF
V: TRBV19; D: TRBD1; size: once; J: TRBJ2-3; DNA: TGTGCCAGTAGTATGGGACAGGGGGCAGATACGCAGTATTTT; CDR3: CASSMGQGADTQYF
V: TRBV5-1; D: .; size: .; J: TRBJ2-7; DNA: TGCGCCAGCAGCTTGGGCAATACAGCACGCGGGCGTGGCGAGCAGTACTTC; CDR3: CASSLGNTARGRGEQYF
V: TRBV3-1/TRBV3-2; D: .; size: .; J: TRBJ2-5; DNA: TGTGCCAGCAGCTATCCGGGCCACCAAGAGACCCAGTACTTC; CDR3: CASSYPGHQETQYF
V: TRBV10-2; D: TRBD2; size: few; J: TRBJ2-2; DNA: TGCGCCAGCAGTCCCCAAGCGGGGGTGCCAGGGAACACCGGGGAGCTGTTTTTT; CDR3: CASSPQAGVPGNTGELFF
V: TRBV30; D: TRBD1; size: few; J: TRBJ2-7; DNA: TGTGCCTGGAGCGGGACACCGGGACAGGACGAGCAGTACTTC; CDR3: CAWSGTPGQDEQYF
V: TRBV18; D: TRBD1; size: .; J: TRBJ1-2; DNA: TGTGCCAGCTCTCCCGGGACAGGGGGCAACTATGGCTACACCTTC; CDR3: CASSPGTGGNYGYTF
V: TRBV5-1; D: .; size: .; J: TRBJ1-2; DNA: TGCGCCAGCAGCTTGGGAGGTGAGGGGTACGCTGGCTACACCTTC; CDR3: CASSLGGEGYAGYTF
V: TRBV5-1; D: TRBD1; size: .; J: TRBJ1-6; DNA: TGCGCCAGCAGCTTCGGACAGGGTTATAATTCACCCCTCCACTTT; CDR3: CASSFGQGYNSPLHF
V: TRBV11-2; D: TRBD1; size: .; J: TRBJ2-1; DNA: TGTGCCAGCAGCGGACCCGGGACAGGGATCGAGCAGTTCTTC; CDR3: CASSGPGTGIEQFF
V: TRBV6-1; D: .; size: .; J: TRBJ1-5; DNA: TGTGCCAGCAGTGATTACAGCAATCAGCCCCAGCATTTT; CDR3: CASSDYSNQPQHF
V: TRBV6-2/TRBV6-3; D: TRBD2; size: once; J: TRBJ2-7; DNA: TGTGCCAGCAGTTACGGGGGGACTACTTACGAGCAGTACTTC; CDR3: CASSYGGTTYEQYF
V: TRBV19; D: .; size: .; J: TRBJ1-4; DNA: TGTGCCAGTAGTATCCGGGACCCACGGGTCGGAAAACTGTTTTTT; CDR3: CASSIRDPRVGKLFF
V: TRBV4-1; D: .; size: .; J: TRBJ2-7; DNA: TGCGCCAGCAGACCAAGCACAGGCTCCTACGAGCAGTACTTC; CDR3: CASRPSTGSYEQYF
V: TRBV2; D: .; size: few; J: TRBJ1-5; DNA: TGTGCCAGCAGTGAACAGTCCCTTCGGAATCAGCCCCAGCATTTT; CDR3: CASSEQSLRNQPQHF
V: TRBV12-3/TRBV12-4; D: .; size: .; J: TRBJ2-1; DNA: TGTGCCAGCACCCCCTCTCTCAATGAGCAGTTCTTC; CDR3: CASTPSLNEQFF
V: TRBV9; D: TRBD1; size: .; J: TRBJ1-2; DNA: TGTGCCAGCAGCCCCTGGACAGGGGGAGATGGCTACACCTTC; CDR3: CASSPWTGGDGYTF
V: TRBV7-9; D: TRBD2; size: .; J: TRBJ2-3; DNA: TGTGCCAGCAGCTTAAATCCGCTAGCGGGGGGAACAGATACGCAGTATTTT; CDR3: CASSLNPLAGGTDTQYF
V: TRBV5-1; D: .; size: .; J: TRBJ2-3; DNA: TGCGCCAGCAGCCCGGACACAGGGAGTACAGATACGCAGTATTTT; CDR3: CASSPDTGSTDTQYF
V: TRBV7-8; D: .; size: .; J: TRBJ1-6; DNA: TGTGCCAGCAGCCGCCGGGATCAACTGAGCTCCTATAATTCACCCCTCCACTTT; CDR3: CASSRRDQLSSYNSPLHF
V: TRBV5-1; D: .; size: .; J: TRBJ1-3; DNA: TGCGCCAGCAGCTTGGATGCGGGGACTGGAAACACCATATATTTT; CDR3: CASSLDAGTGNTIYF
V: TRBV9; D: TRBD1; size: .; J: TRBJ1-6; DNA: TGTGCCAGCAACCTACAGGGGGAAGATTATTCACCCCTCCACTTT; CDR3: CASNLQGEDYSPLHF
V: TRBV10-3; D: .; size: .; J: TRBJ2-5; DNA: TGTGCCATCAGTGAGTCGATCGTGCAAGAGACCCAGTACTTC; CDR3: CAISESIVQETQYF
V: TRBV7-9; D: .; size: .; J: TRBJ2-7; DNA: TGTGCCAGCAGCTTAGCGGGGGCTTACTACGAGCAGTACTTC; CDR3: CASSLAGAYYEQYF
V: TRBV5-4; D: TRBD2; size: .; J: TRBJ2-2; DNA: TGTGCCAGCAGCTTGGCGCCCTTAGCGGGGAGTTACACCGGGGAGCTGTTTTTT; CDR3: CASSLAPLAGSYTGELFF
V: TRBV27; D: TRBD1; size: once; J: TRBJ2-7; DNA: TGTGCCAGCAGTCGGGGACAGGGAGATTCCTACGAGCAGTACTTC; CDR3: CASSRGQGDSYEQYF
V: TRBV6-5; D: .; size: .; J: TRBJ2-7; DNA: TGTGCCAGCAGTTACTCGTCCCGGGCCTACGAGCAGTACTTC; CDR3: CASSYSSRAYEQYF
V: TRBV5-1; D: .; size: once; J: TRBJ2-3; DNA: TGCGCCAGCAGGCAAAAGGGTGGGGCAGATACGCAGTATTTT; CDR3: CASRQKGGADTQYF
V: TRBV6-2/TRBV6-3; D: .; size: once; J: TRBJ2-7; DNA: TGTGCCAGCAGTTACTCGAGCAGGAGACGGACATACGAGCAGTACTTC; CDR3: CASSYSSRRRTYEQYF